The 26 T cell receptor beta chains below come from one sample, sequenced in a study of lymphopenia after photon versus proton radiotherapy. The method was immunoSEQ multiplex PCR; TCRdb's version includes in-frame clones alone and lacks a portion of them. The sample lists around 12,000 clones, 88% occurring once. The source was peripheral blood, collected from a patient treated with photon-based radiotherapy. All receptors come from a man aged 55 to 70 with pancreatic cancer.

The V and J genes are TRBV5-4 and TRBJ1-1; the D is unclear. The length of the CDR3 is 13 residues. V lost 5 bases, J lost 1 base, and 9 bases lay in between. CDR1 and CDR2 (germline): SGHNT, YYREEE (reference sequence). The CDR3 DNA reads TGTGCCAGCAGTCCGGGTGGGAACACTGAAGCTTTCTTT. Amino acid sequence: CASSPGGNTEAFF.

Notes on this clone: The sample has other DNA sequences that encode this CDR3 too. J is TRBJ1-5 and V is TRBV4-1, with a possible D match to TRBD1 (6 bases). The germline V and J ends were trimmed by 0 bases and 5 bases, with 20 bases remaining between them. The CDR3 totals 18 residues. Germline V gene data show CDR1 as MGHRA and CDR2 as YSYEKL. The CDR3 reads CASSQEGADQGPYQPQHF. The CDR3 bases are TGCGCCAGCAGCCAAGAAGGAGCAGATCAGGGGCCGTATCAGCCCCAGCATTTT.

The chain has TRBV12-5 and TRBJ2-7, with D possibly matching TRBD1 (6 bases). The CDR3 has 13 residues. Germline values: CDR1 LGHNT, CDR2 FRNRAP. V was shortened by 4 bases and J by 2 bases, with 9 bases between the two germline ends. The CDR3 DNA follows: TGTGCTAGTGGTTGGGACACAGCCTACGAGCAGTACTTC. It encodes CASGWDTAYEQYF. Full variable domain (missing parts from reference TRBV12-5 and TRBJ2-7): DARVTQTPRHKVTEMGQEVTMRCQPILGHNTVFWYRQTMMQGLELLAYFRNRAPLDDSGMPKDRFSAEMPDATLATLKIQPSEPRDSAVYFCASGWDTAYEQYFGPGTRLTVT.

This chain connects TRBV5-5 to TRBJ2-7, with 10 bases identical to TRBD1. V lost 3 bases and J lost 9; bases outside the gene matches: 12. The CDR3 has 15 residues. In germline, CDR1 is SGHKS, CDR2 YYEKEE (reference sequence). The CDR3 protein is CASSSGDRGLRRQYF. CDR3 DNA sequence: TGTGCCAGCAGCTCGGGAGACAGGGGGCTGAGACGGCAGTACTTC.

The CDR3 bases are TGTGCCAGCAGCGTAGTTGCCGCTCCCAACTCTGGGGCCAACGTCCTGACTTTC. Protein sequence: CASSVVAAPNSGANVLTF. This chain uses TRBV9 with TRBJ2-6; D ambiguous. The V and J ends lost 0 bases and 0 bases respectively, with 13 bases between them. CDR1 is SGDLS, CDR2 YYNGEE, per germline. The CDR3 totals 18 residues.

The chain links TRBV4-3 to TRBJ2-1, with 7 bases matching TRBD2. The V gene's germline CDR1 is LGHNA and CDR2 YSLEER. V dropped 3 bases and J dropped 0; count of bases not matched to a gene: 2. This CDR3 spans 15 amino acids. The CDR3 region is CASSQRGISYNEQFF. CDR3 sequence (DNA): TGCGCCAGCAGCCAGCGGGGGATCTCCTACAATGAGCAGTTCTTC.

The rearrangement uses TRBV7-3 and TRBJ2-1; 8 bases match TRBD2. The V segment lost 6 bases and the J segment 7 bases; nucleotides outside the gene matches: 5. This CDR3 spans 13 amino acids. The germline CDR1 and CDR2 sequences are SGHTA and FQGTGA. CDR3 sequence: CASSSSGWNEQFF. The CDR3, as DNA: TGTGCCAGCAGTTCTAGCGGGTGGAATGAGCAGTTCTTC.

V and J are TRBV7-9 and TRBJ1-6; no clear D gene. V was clipped by 5 bases and J by 5 bases, with 16 bases between them. The CDR3 totals 16 residues. Germline V gene sequence: CDR1 SEHNR, CDR2 FQNEAQ (reference sequence). CDR3 nucleotide sequence: TGTGCCAGCAGCCCACGATGGGTGGCAAATAATTCACCCCTCCACTTT. This codes for CASSPRWVANNSPLHF.

This clone was counted a single time. The chain carries TRBV4-3 and TRBJ1-2; no reliable D call. Trimming took 0 bases from V and 1 from J, leaving 9 bases between them. This CDR3 comprises 15 residues. In germline, CDR1 is LGHNA, CDR2 YSLEER. CDR3 DNA sequence: TGCGCCAGCAGCCAAGATCTGTGGGATAACTATGGCTACACCTTC. Amino acid sequence: CASSQDLWDNYGYTF.

J is TRBJ2-7 and V is TRBV2, with no clear D. The CDR3 is 13 residues long. Trimming cost V 3 bases and J 3 bases, with 9 bases left between them. Germline-derived CDR1 and CDR2 are SNHLY and FYNNEI. Here the CDR3 reads CASSDNSYYEQYF. The DNA for the CDR3 is TGTGCCAGCAGTGACAACAGCTACTACGAGCAGTACTTC.

The rearrangement links TRBV27 to TRBJ2-5, with D possibly matching TRBD2 (7 bases). Per the germline V gene, CDR1 is MNHEY and CDR2 is SMNVEV (reference sequence). CDR3 length: 17 amino acids. The V gene lost 2 bases and the J gene lost 2 bases, with 18 bases spanning the gap. The CDR3 is CASSLGGGRGSQETQYF. CDR3 in DNA: TGTGCCAGCAGTTTAGGGGGGGGGCGCGGATCACAAGAGACCCAGTACTTC.

The chain links TRBV12-5 to TRBJ2-4; D is unresolved. The germline gives CDR1 LGHNT, CDR2 FRNRAP. This CDR3 contains 13 residues. The ends were cut back, 6 bases at V and 0 bases at J, with 6 bases in the middle. In DNA, the CDR3 is TGTGCTAGTGGCGTCTTAGCCAAAAACATTCAGTACTTC. It codes for CASGVLAKNIQYF. Using reference TRBV12-5 and TRBJ2-4 for the parts outside the CDR3, the full variable domain is DARVTQTPRHKVTEMGQEVTMRCQPILGHNTVFWYRQTMMQGLELLAYFRNRAPLDDSGMPKDRFSAEMPDATLATLKIQPSEPRDSAVYFCASGVLAKNIQYFGAGTRLSVL.

The chain couples TRBV18 to TRBJ1-1; D is ambiguous. Deletions cut 0 bases from V and 4 bases from J, with 9 bases between. Germline V gene sequence: CDR1 KGHSH, CDR2 LQKENI. This CDR3 spans 14 amino acids. The CDR3 nucleotides are TGTGCCAGCTCACCACCTCTCAGGTCCACTGAAGCTTTCTTT. Translating it yields CASSPPLRSTEAFF.

This clone was seen just once. This sequence joins TRBV6-1 and TRBJ1-1; a weak D match, TRBD1 (5 bases). Germline V CDR1 and CDR2: MNHNS, SASEGT. Between the trimmed V and J ends, which lost 4 bases and 1 base, there was a span of 10 bases. The CDR3 consists of 14 residues. The CDR3 DNA reads as TGTGCCAGCAGTGGCCGGGACGGGAACACTGAAGCTTTCTTT. Encoded protein: CASSGRDGNTEAFF.

This chain links TRBV9 with TRBJ1-4; the match to TRBD1 covers 7 bases. With V trimmed by 1 base and J by 8 bases, 8 bases remained unmatched. The germline V gene has CDR1 SGDLS and CDR2 YYNGEE. The CDR3 is made up of 15 amino acids. In nucleotides, the CDR3 is TGTGCCAGCAGCGTAAGCGACAGGGTGGAGGAAAAACTGTTTTTT. Translation: CASSVSDRVEEKLFF.

This chain connects TRBV5-1 to TRBJ2-2; D is perhaps TRBD1 (6 bases). The CDR3 runs to 17 residues. Germline V gene lookup returns CDR1 SGHRS and CDR2 YFSETQ. V shed 4 bases and J shed 7 bases, with 23 bases lying between them. For the CDR3, the DNA is TGCGCCAGCAGCCTGATCAACAGGGTGTCGGGCGGCGGGGAGCTGTTTTTT. It is translated as CASSLINRVSGGGELFF.

V gene TRBV27 combines with J gene TRBJ2-5; D remains unclear. The CDR3 extends over 15 amino acids. Germline V gene lookup returns CDR1 MNHEY and CDR2 SMNVEV (reference sequence). V gave up 1 base and J gave up 5 bases, with 14 bases separating them. CDR3 nucleotide sequence: TGTGCCAGCAGTTTATTCCCCTCTCTAGTGGAGACCCAGTACTTC. Protein sequence: CASSLFPSLVETQYF.

The rearrangement joins TRBV7-2 to TRBJ2-3; D may be TRBD2 (7 bases). The CDR3 runs 15 residues. CDR1 is SGHTA, CDR2 FQGNSA, per germline. V was trimmed by 5 bases and J by 9 bases, leaving 21 bases between them. This chain's CDR3 is CASSTGLGGSWTQYF. CDR3 bases: TGTGCCAGCAGCACAGGACTAGGGGGGTCGTGGACGCAGTATTTT.

The V gene is TRBV18, the J gene TRBJ2-7, with a tentative D call TRBD1 (5 bases). Germline assignment: CDR1 KGHSH and CDR2 LQKENI. CDR3 size: 13 residues. V lost 4 bases and J 4 bases, leaving 11 bases between the germline ends. The chain's CDR3 is CASSLYDRYEQYF. In nucleotides, the CDR3 is TGTGCCAGCTCACTATACGACAGATACGAGCAGTACTTC.

The chain is built from TRBV27 and TRBJ1-1; no clear D. CDR3 length: 15 residues. Per germline, CDR1 MNHEY and CDR2 SMNVEV (reference sequence). Trimming took off 5 bases at V and 3 bases at J, with 16 bases between the two ends. The CDR3 sequence is CASSPGGWTHTEAFF. In DNA, the CDR3 is TGTGCCAGCAGTCCAGGCGGGTGGACGCACACTGAAGCTTTCTTT.

The chain has TRBV5-1 and TRBJ2-7; D possibly corresponds to TRBD2 (6 bases). The CDR3 loop spans 15 amino acids. CDR1 SGHRS and CDR2 YFSETQ come from the germline V gene. V lost 4 bases and J lost 5, with 19 bases in between. The CDR3 DNA reads TGCGCCAGCAGCATTGCCGGGACTTCCGCCGACGAGCAGTACTTC. It yields the protein CASSIAGTSADEQYF.

The chain couples TRBV29-1 to TRBJ1-1; D gene uncertain. Deletions cut 0 bases from V and 1 base from J, with 12 bases between. CDR3 size: 15 residues. The germline gives CDR1 SQVTM, CDR2 ANQGSEA. The CDR3, as DNA: TGCAGCGTTGAAGACGGTCAGGCTAAGAACACTGAAGCTTTCTTT. Protein sequence: CSVEDGQAKNTEAFF.

This clone was counted a few times. The chain recombines TRBV13 with TRBJ1-3; D is unclear. CDR3 length: 14 residues. Germline V lookup: CDR1 PRHDT, CDR2 FYEKMQ (reference sequence). Between the trimmed V and J ends, which lost 5 bases and 2 bases, there was a span of 10 bases. CDR3 DNA sequence: TGTGCCAGCAGCGCCCTCGGAGCTGGAAACACCATATATTTT. This sequence encodes CASSALGAGNTIYF.

The V gene is TRBV6-1, the J gene TRBJ1-1; no definite D call. The CDR3 covers 13 residues. Germline CDR1 is MNHNS and CDR2 is SASEGT. V was cut by 3 bases and J by 0 bases, with 5 bases left in between. This chain's CDR3 is CASSETMNTEAFF. In nucleotides, the CDR3 is TGTGCCAGCAGTGAGACCATGAACACTGAAGCTTTCTTT.

The V and J genes are TRBV18 and TRBJ1-2, with D tentatively TRBD1 (6 bases). This CDR3 is 14 amino acids long. Germline V lookup: CDR1 KGHSH, CDR2 LQKENI. The V and J ends lost 1 base and 6 bases respectively, with 12 bases between them. CDR3 in DNA: TGTGCCAGCTCACCACAGGACAGCGTCCATGGCTACACCTTC. Its translation: CASSPQDSVHGYTF.

V and J are TRBV18 and TRBJ2-4, with D possibly being TRBD2 (6 bases). With 3 bases removed from V and 7 bases from J, the gap between germline ends came to 10 bases. The CDR3 spans 13 residues. CDR1 and CDR2 (germline): KGHSH, LQKENI. CDR3 nucleotide sequence: TGTGCCAGCTCACCGCCAGGAGGGAACATTCAGTACTTC. Protein: CASSPPGGNIQYF.